Here is one T cell receptor beta chain with its context. This clonotype was seen a few times. What this receptor recognizes is not known. Per-nucleotide qualities are absent, and no much larger clonotype sits a single base away. Interpreted using the paper, the time point label stands for: patch test 1, 2 weeks after DPC sensitization. In the paper's terms, the treatment or condition label means: therapeutic diphenylcyclopropenone sensitization with weekly scalp DPC. Blood at each patch-test visit was drawn before the patch test was applied. To be eligible, patients had to be aged 18 to 70, diagnosed with alopecia and judged suitable for DPC therapy, while pregnant patients were excluded. Total RNA was extracted from unfractionated whole blood that had been collected in Tempus Blood RNA tubes. This sample was included in a study of human T cells and chemical hapten exposure (dated by TCRdb to 2020 to 2022). Describing the broader study: For sensitization, 2% DPC in acetone was applied to a 2 cm by 2 cm area of upper inner arm skin. Peripheral blood TCR repertoire changes were tracked in vivo in alopecia patients during primary and secondary sensitization to the hapten diphenylcyclopropenone (DPC). Twenty-nine alopecia patients gave blood for TCR sequencing at one to four time points (pre-sensitization, 2, 6 and 24 weeks). Libraries were combined into a pool for sequencing, and differences in TCR yield between samples came mainly from small differences in library volumes within the pool. Blood samples were taken from patients before sensitization (week 0) and then at 2, 6 and about 24 weeks after DPC sensitization. Patch testing was performed on the upper back with Finn chambers containing 0.01% DPC, and the patch tests were scored after 6 days according to International Contact Dermatitis Research Group standards. The mostly female patient cohort included alopecia areata with under or over 50% scalp involvement, alopecia totalis and alopecia universalis. Throughout the roughly 25-week study period, patients were also given weekly therapeutic DPC doses on the scalp.

Receptors were amplified or captured by RACE. Data came from a NextSeq 500. Library preparation attached unique molecular identifiers to individual cDNA molecules for quantitative, reproducible TCR counting. For every blood RNA sample, sequencing covered both the TCR alpha and TCR beta chains. Concerning the study's data processing: The median number of TCRs per sample was approximately 96,000, ranging from roughly 20,000 to 700,000. The Decombinator software suite was used to annotate the V, J and CDR3 of the TCR reads. For the PS versus PT1 abundance plots, all samples were subsampled to the same number of TCRs (28,000). TCRs were defined as expanded if absent before sensitization and observed at least eight times at the 2-week time point. TCRdb passed the public sequencing reads through fastp at Q25 and MiXCR, retaining productive beta sequences. Records with the same CDR3 protein are collapsed into one entry carrying the most frequent genes and DNA. The V and J calls follow TCRdb's processing rather than the paper's. Recorded for this sample are some 350,000 distinct CDR3 sequences; roughly 6.9% of them occurred a single time. The biggest ten clones account for roughly 8% of the sample.

Overall study outcomes, separate from this receptor: Patch test score was positively correlated with the number of PT1 expanded TCRs, with significance at thresholds 8, 16 and 32 but not at 4. No change with DPC sensitization was found in the number of TCRs above 1 in 1000 frequency, and no evidence of global repertoire structure alterations was found. After repeated subsampling, changes were observed in the strength of the expansion versus patch-test correlation and in the threshold at which the correlation became significant. Expanded TCRs formed significantly more large CDR3 similarity clusters than pre-sensitization or healthy control sets, consistent with antigen-driven responses. Because every patient had alopecia, a presumed autoimmune disease, the patients' immune response might differ from that of healthy individuals.

Between the V and J ends, shortened by 1 base and 2 bases respectively, the junction contains 9 bases. The CDR3 goes from the cysteine to the phenylalanine over 15 residues. Just CDR3 DNA is preserved here, 45 bases in frame from base 1. CDR1 and CDR2 (DFQATT, SNEGSKA) derive from the germline V gene (reference sequence). The chain employs TRBV20-1 and TRBJ2-6, with no confident D gene call. The sequencing here drew on whole blood, taken in connection with sensitization to the hapten diphenylcyclopropenone (DPC). This clonotype originated in a woman between 18 and 29 years old with alopecia areata. Some clones in this sample may be carry-over from other donors' samples. The DNA sequence is given as TGCAGTGCTAGAGCGTGGCACGCTGGGGCCAACGTCCTGACTTTC. This is translated as CSARAWHAGANVLTF.